What follows are 7 T cell receptor beta chains derived from one specimen sequenced in a study of spatial heterogeneity in lung cancer. TCRdb itself ran the 5' RACE reads through MiXCR, one entry per CDR3 protein. The sample lists 95,000 to 120,000 distinct CDR3 sequences; approximately 10% were seen once. Described time point: blood at routine non-recurrence follow-up after resection. Here the sequenced sample was PBMCs, taken at follow-up. The receptors derive from a female donor with early-stage non-small cell lung cancer.

The V and J genes are TRBV27 and TRBJ2-4; 8 positions agree with TRBD1. The V gene end was trimmed by 4 bases and the J gene end by 11 bases; junction bases not matched to a gene: 4. This CDR3 is 12 amino acids long. Germline loops: CDR1 MNHEY, CDR2 SMNVEV (reference sequence). The CDR3 region has the DNA TGTGCCAGCAGTTCCCGACAGGGGTTTCAGTACTTC. Its translation is CASSSRQGFQYF.

The chain carries TRBV7-9 and TRBJ1-3; D ambiguous. Germline lookup yields CDR1 SEHNR and CDR2 FQNEAQ (reference sequence). This CDR3 is built from 16 residues. V lost 7 bases and J 7 bases, leaving 23 bases between the germline ends. CDR3 nucleotide sequence: TGTGCCAGCAACAAGGGATATATCAGTGGGGAGAACACCATATATTTT. Amino acids: CASNKGYISGENTIYF.

A few counts support this clonotype. The CDR3 is CASSEGWNTEAFF. CDR3 DNA sequence: TGTGCCAGCAGTGAGGGTTGGAACACTGAAGCTTTCTTT. The V call is TRBV2, the J call TRBJ1-1; D unresolved. CDR3 length: 13 residues. Trimming took off 3 bases at V and 1 base at J, with 6 bases between the two ends. The V gene's germline CDR1 is SNHLY and CDR2 FYNNEI.

As concerns this clonotype: This sequence may be a read error, since a much larger clone differs from it by one base. The CDR3 sequence is CASSQQTGNRAWELFF. In DNA, the CDR3 is TGTGCCAGCAGCCAACAGACAGGCAACAGGGCCTGGGAGCTGTTTTTT. The chain combines TRBV3-1 with TRBJ2-2, with D tentatively TRBD1 (6 bases). V gave up 2 bases and J gave up 9 bases, with 19 bases separating them. The CDR3 loop spans 16 amino acids. Germline loops: CDR1 LGHDT, CDR2 YNNKEL (reference sequence).

This clonotype has just a few counts. The chain is built from TRBV27 and TRBJ1-6; D unclear. The CDR3 runs 16 residues. V was cut by 5 bases and J by 5 bases, with 16 bases left in between. In germline, CDR1 is MNHEY, CDR2 SMNVEV (reference sequence). This CDR3 is CASSPMMASHNSPLHF. The DNA of the CDR3 is TGTGCCAGCAGTCCTATGATGGCATCCCATAATTCACCCCTCCACTTT.

The chain couples TRBV30 to TRBJ1-5; D uncertain. Trimming shortened V by 2 bases and J by 4 bases, and 9 bases separated the two germline ends. This CDR3 has 13 amino acids. Germline loops: CDR1 GTSNPN, CDR2 SVGIG (reference sequence). The CDR3 is CAWSSGVNQPQHF. As DNA, the CDR3 is TGTGCCTGGAGTTCCGGCGTTAATCAGCCCCAGCATTTT.

Many counts were recorded for this clonotype. The J gene is TRBJ1-5, the V gene TRBV2; no clear D gene. Germline CDR1 is SNHLY and CDR2 is FYNNEI. V lost 2 bases and J 2 bases, leaving 10 bases between the germline ends. CDR3 size: 15 residues. CDR3 nucleotides: TGTGCCAGCAGTGAACCGGGTACGGGCAATCAGCCCCAGCATTTT. Its translation is CASSEPGTGNQPQHF. The whole variable domain, remainder taken from reference TRBV2 and TRBJ1-5, is EPEVTQTPSHQVTQMGQEVILRCVPISNHLYFYWYRQILGQKVEFLVSFYNNEISEKSEIFDDQFSVERPDGSNFTLKIRSTKLEDSAMYFCASSEPGTGNQPQHFGDGTRLSIL.